Listed below are T cell receptor beta chains from one sample, sequenced in a study of early T cells in non-severe SARS-CoV-2 infection. TCRdb reprocessed the 5' RACE reads via MiXCR and lists one record per CDR3 protein. The table shows fewer than 60,000 distinct CDR3 sequences, with roughly 9.2% occurring only once. Sequencing was performed on whole blood. The receptors originated from an adult who was a healthcare worker with PCR-confirmed SARS-CoV-2 infection or an uninfected control (not recorded which). Both conserved end residues are part of each CDR3. The order of the fields is clone size, J gene, V gene, D gene, CDR3 protein, CDR3 DNA. A D gene is named only where the DNA matches it firmly. Expanded clones are given a class, and other clones once, few, many or no size at all.

abundance: many
j_gene: TRBJ2-1
v_gene: TRBV24-1
d_gene: .
CDR3aa: CATSAQRMDYNEQFF
CDR3nt: TGTGCCACCAGTGCCCAGAGGATGGATTACAATGAGCAGTTCTTC

abundance: many
j_gene: TRBJ1-1
v_gene: TRBV5-4
d_gene: .
CDR3aa: CASSSGGGRTEAFF
CDR3nt: TGTGCCAGCAGCTCGGGGGGCGGGAGGACTGAAGCTTTCTTT

abundance: many
j_gene: TRBJ2-5
v_gene: TRBV7-8
d_gene: .
CDR3aa: CASSFTTETQYF
CDR3nt: TGTGCCAGCAGCTTCACAACTGAGACCCAGTACTTC

abundance: few
j_gene: TRBJ2-7
v_gene: TRBV20-1
d_gene: .
CDR3aa: CSARDERGSYEQYF
CDR3nt: TGCAGTGCTAGAGATGAACGGGGGTCCTACGAGCAGTACTTC

abundance: .
j_gene: TRBJ1-2
v_gene: TRBV29-1
d_gene: .
CDR3aa: CSVDRQRGVNGYTF
CDR3nt: TGCAGCGTAGACCGACAGAGAGGAGTTAATGGCTACACCTTC

abundance: few
j_gene: TRBJ2-7
v_gene: TRBV9
d_gene: TRBD2
CDR3aa: CASSARLADEQYF
CDR3nt: TGTGCCAGCAGCGCCCGACTAGCAGACGAGCAGTACTTC

abundance: many
j_gene: TRBJ1-6
v_gene: TRBV6-1
d_gene: TRBD1
CDR3aa: CASSAATGSGNSPLHF
CDR3nt: TGTGCCAGCAGTGCCGCGACAGGGTCGGGGAATTCACCCCTCCACTTT

abundance: few
j_gene: TRBJ1-3
v_gene: TRBV7-8
d_gene: .
CDR3aa: CASSTGLSGNTIYF
CDR3nt: TGTGCCAGCAGCACGGGCCTCTCTGGAAACACCATATATTTT

abundance: .
j_gene: TRBJ2-1
v_gene: TRBV7-6
d_gene: .
CDR3aa: CASSLGAVYNEQFF
CDR3nt: TGTGCCAGCAGCTTAGGGGCAGTATACAATGAGCAGTTCTTC

abundance: many
j_gene: TRBJ2-3
v_gene: TRBV29-1
d_gene: TRBD2
CDR3aa: CSVPSGSATDTQYF
CDR3nt: TGCAGCGTCCCTAGCGGGAGCGCGACAGATACGCAGTATTTT

abundance: many
j_gene: TRBJ1-2
v_gene: TRBV19
d_gene: .
CDR3aa: CASSIRSGNYGYTF
CDR3nt: TGTGCCAGTAGTATAAGATCGGGGAACTATGGCTACACCTTC

abundance: many
j_gene: TRBJ1-1
v_gene: TRBV24-1
d_gene: .
CDR3aa: CATSDSGVNTEAFF
CDR3nt: TGTGCCACCAGTGACTCAGGGGTGAACACTGAAGCTTTCTTT